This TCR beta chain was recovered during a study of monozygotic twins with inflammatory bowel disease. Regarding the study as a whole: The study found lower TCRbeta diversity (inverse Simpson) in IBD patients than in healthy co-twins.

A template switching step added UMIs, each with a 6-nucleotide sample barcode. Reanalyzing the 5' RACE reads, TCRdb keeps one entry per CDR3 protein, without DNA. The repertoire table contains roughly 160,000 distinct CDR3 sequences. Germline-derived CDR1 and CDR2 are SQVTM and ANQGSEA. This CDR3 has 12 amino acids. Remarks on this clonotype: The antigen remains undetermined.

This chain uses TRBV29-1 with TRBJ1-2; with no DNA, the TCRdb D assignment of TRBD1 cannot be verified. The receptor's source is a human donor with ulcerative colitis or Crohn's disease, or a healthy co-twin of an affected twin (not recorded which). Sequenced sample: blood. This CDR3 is CSVSVTTGSPHF.